This is a list of T cell receptor beta chains from one sample in a study of T cell repertoires in cytomegalovirus infection. TCRdb processed the reads anew with MiXCR; each CDR3 protein has one entry. The data contain a few hundred thousand distinct CDR3 sequences, around 15% of them seen just once; the ten biggest clones take up about 8.7%. Material for sequencing was PBMCs. Source of these receptors: a human donor in good health (CMV status not recorded). Some clones in this sample may be carry-over from other donors' samples. The CDR3 runs from the conserved cysteine through the conserved F or W. The order of the fields is CDR3 DNA, CDR3 protein, clone size, CDR3 length, D gene, V gene, J gene. The D gene is left open where the match is weak. Clone size, where shown, is once, few, many, or a class for clones that have expanded.

DNA: TGCGCCAGCAGCTTGGAAGGACGGAATGAAAAACTGTTTTTT; CDR3: CASSLEGRNEKLFF; size: few; length: 14; D: .; V: TRBV5-1; J: TRBJ1-4
DNA: TGCAGTGCTAAACCCGGGACAGGCTATAATTCACCCCTCCACTTT; CDR3: CSAKPGTGYNSPLHF; size: few; length: 15; D: TRBD1; V: TRBV20-1; J: TRBJ1-6
DNA: TGTGCCAGCAGCCACATGAACAGGGATACCTACGAGCAGTACTTC; CDR3: CASSHMNRDTYEQYF; size: many; length: 15; D: .; V: TRBV7-2; J: TRBJ2-7
DNA: TGCAGTGCTAGGTCAGGGGGGGGTGGCTACACCTTC; CDR3: CSARSGGGGYTF; size: many; length: 12; D: TRBD1; V: TRBV20-1; J: TRBJ1-2
DNA: TGTGCCACCAGCAGAGCCACAGATACGCAGTATTTT; CDR3: CATSRATDTQYF; size: .; length: 12; D: .; V: TRBV15; J: TRBJ2-3
DNA: TGTGCCAGCAGTTACCGGGACAGGAATCAGCCCCAGCATTTT; CDR3: CASSYRDRNQPQHF; size: many; length: 14; D: TRBD1; V: TRBV12-3/TRBV12-4; J: TRBJ1-5
DNA: TGTGCCAGCAGCCCCACCGCCGACAGGGCGAACACTGAAGCTTTCTTT; CDR3: CASSPTADRANTEAFF; size: many; length: 16; D: TRBD1; V: TRBV7-9; J: TRBJ1-1
DNA: TGTGCCAGCAGCCTCAGACTAGCGGGGGGCCAGGGTAATGAGCAGTTCTTC; CDR3: CASSLRLAGGQGNEQFF; size: many; length: 17; D: TRBD2; V: TRBV4-2; J: TRBJ2-1
DNA: TGTGCCAGCAGTCTCTACCACAGGGAGAACACTGAAGCTTTCTTT; CDR3: CASSLYHRENTEAFF; size: few; length: 15; D: .; V: TRBV3-1; J: TRBJ1-1
DNA: TGTGCCAGCAGCTTAACAGGGACAGGGGGTATGCAGCCCCAGCATTTT; CDR3: CASSLTGTGGMQPQHF; size: many; length: 16; D: TRBD1; V: TRBV7-2; J: TRBJ1-5
DNA: TGCAGTGCTAGAGATACGACTAGCGGGGAGACCCAGTACTTC; CDR3: CSARDTTSGETQYF; size: .; length: 14; D: TRBD2; V: TRBV20-1; J: TRBJ2-5
DNA: TGTGCCAGCAGAAAACAGGGGGCTAGCGGCTATGGCTACACCTTC; CDR3: CASRKQGASGYGYTF; size: few; length: 15; D: TRBD1; V: TRBV6-5; J: TRBJ1-2
DNA: TGCGCCAGCAGCCAAGATAACGGGTCCGGGGCACAGCGGGATGGCTACACCTTC; CDR3: CASSQDNGSGAQRDGYTF; size: many; length: 18; D: .; V: TRBV4-1; J: TRBJ1-2
DNA: TGTGCCAGCAGCTTAAGAGCGGGAGGGCCCCCAGATACGCAGTATTTT; CDR3: CASSLRAGGPPDTQYF; size: many; length: 16; D: TRBD2; V: TRBV7-2; J: TRBJ2-3
DNA: TGTGCCAGCAGCTTAAGGAAGGTTGCGGACACTGAAGCTTTCTTT; CDR3: CASSLRKVADTEAFF; size: .; length: 15; D: .; V: TRBV7-9; J: TRBJ1-1
DNA: TGTGCCAGCAGCCGCCGGGACTCCCTAGGGATTGAGCAGTTCTTC; CDR3: CASSRRDSLGIEQFF; size: many; length: 15; D: .; V: TRBV7-6; J: TRBJ2-1
DNA: TGCGCCAGCAGCCCCCGGACTAGCGGGACGAGCTCCTACAATGAGCAGTTCTTC; CDR3: CASSPRTSGTSSYNEQFF; size: .; length: 18; D: TRBD2; V: TRBV5-1; J: TRBJ2-1
DNA: TGTGCCAGCAGCTCGAATCAAGCGGATACGCAGTATTTT; CDR3: CASSSNQADTQYF; size: many; length: 13; D: .; V: TRBV7-2; J: TRBJ2-3
DNA: TGCAGCGTCCGGGACAGGGGACCCTCTGGAAACACCATATATTTT; CDR3: CSVRDRGPSGNTIYF; size: .; length: 15; D: TRBD1; V: TRBV29-1; J: TRBJ1-3
DNA: TGTGCCATCAGGGGACAGGGGGGCAATCAGCCCCAGCATTTT; CDR3: CAIRGQGGNQPQHF; size: many; length: 14; D: TRBD1; V: TRBV10-3; J: TRBJ1-5
DNA: TGTGCCAGCAGCTCCTCCTCGGACAGGGAGAAGCCCCAGCATTTT; CDR3: CASSSSSDREKPQHF; size: many; length: 15; D: TRBD1; V: TRBV7-2; J: TRBJ1-5
DNA: TGTGCCAGCAGTGAACAGGGGGTCCGCAATTCACCCCTCCACTTT; CDR3: CASSEQGVRNSPLHF; size: many; length: 15; D: TRBD1; V: TRBV2; J: TRBJ1-6
DNA: TGTGCCACCAGCAGAGATTCGGTTTTAGCGGGAGTAGTAGATACGCAGTATTTT; CDR3: CATSRDSVLAGVVDTQYF; size: many; length: 18; D: TRBD2; V: TRBV15; J: TRBJ2-3
DNA: TGCAGCGTTGAGGGCGGAACCTCTGGAAACACCATATATTTT; CDR3: CSVEGGTSGNTIYF; size: .; length: 14; D: .; V: TRBV29-1; J: TRBJ1-3
DNA: TGTGCCAGCAGTTCCTCCGGGACTAGCGGGAGCCATGAGCAGTTCTTC; CDR3: CASSSSGTSGSHEQFF; size: many; length: 16; D: TRBD2; V: TRBV6-2/TRBV6-3; J: TRBJ2-1
DNA: TGTGCCAGCAGCTTCGGGGTGGGAGAAGCTTTCTTT; CDR3: CASSFGVGEAFF; size: many; length: 12; D: .; V: TRBV7-3; J: TRBJ1-1
DNA: TGTGCCAGCAGCTCTATTTTCACAGATACGCAGTATTTT; CDR3: CASSSIFTDTQYF; size: few; length: 13; D: .; V: TRBV7-2; J: TRBJ2-3
DNA: TGTGCCAGCAGTATTGTGGCAGACGGGCAGCCCCAGCATTTT; CDR3: CASSIVADGQPQHF; size: few; length: 14; D: .; V: TRBV6-5; J: TRBJ1-5
DNA: TGTGCCAGCAGTCCCGAGGCGGCCGCCTCCTACGAGCAGTACTTC; CDR3: CASSPEAAASYEQYF; size: .; length: 15; D: .; V: TRBV27; J: TRBJ2-7
DNA: TGCGCCAGCAGCGTGGGACAGGGAGGCTACGAGCAGTACTTC; CDR3: CASSVGQGGYEQYF; size: many; length: 14; D: TRBD1; V: TRBV5-1; J: TRBJ2-7
DNA: TGTGCCAGCAGCTTGGTGGTGGTGAATCAGCCCCAGCATTTT; CDR3: CASSLVVVNQPQHF; size: many; length: 14; D: .; V: TRBV5-5; J: TRBJ1-5
DNA: TGTGCCAGCAGCTTCCCCAACGAGCAGTACTTC; CDR3: CASSFPNEQYF; size: many; length: 11; D: .; V: TRBV11-2; J: TRBJ2-7
DNA: TGTGCCAGCAGTGAAGGAGTTCACGAGCAGTACTTC; CDR3: CASSEGVHEQYF; size: .; length: 12; D: .; V: TRBV2; J: TRBJ2-7
DNA: TGCAGCGTTCCCGGTCGAGGCGGGGGTGCAGATACGCAGTATTTT; CDR3: CSVPGRGGGADTQYF; size: few; length: 15; D: TRBD2; V: TRBV29-1; J: TRBJ2-3
DNA: TGTGCCAGCAGCCAGAGGACAGGGGGTGGTATCTACAATGAGCAGTTCTTC; CDR3: CASSQRTGGGIYNEQFF; size: many; length: 17; D: TRBD1; V: TRBV7-6; J: TRBJ2-1
DNA: TGTGCCATCAGGGGACTAGCGGGAGGGGGCACAGATACGCAGTATTTT; CDR3: CAIRGLAGGGTDTQYF; size: .; length: 16; D: TRBD2; V: TRBV10-3; J: TRBJ2-3
DNA: TGTGCCAGCTCACCACCGCTGGGCAAGGGCAATCAGCCCCAGCATTTT; CDR3: CASSPPLGKGNQPQHF; size: few; length: 16; D: .; V: TRBV18; J: TRBJ1-5